Presented here are 6 T cell receptor beta chains from one specimen sequenced in a study of CD8 T cells in Susac syndrome. Reverse transcription of roughly 0.45 to 1 ug RNA was performed with random hexamers. TCRdb ran MiXCR on the immunoSEQ multiplex PCR reads and lists one entry per CDR3 protein. The sample includes approximately 300,000 distinct CDR3 sequences, 85% of them seen just once. Material for sequencing was CD8+ T cells from PBMCs. The receptors shown here come from a human donor with multiple sclerosis.

The chain joins TRBV9 to TRBJ2-2, with D hard to call. V lost 3 bases, J lost 6 bases, and 12 bases lay in between. Germline lookup yields CDR1 SGDLS and CDR2 YYNGEE. The CDR3 sequence is 14 residues long. The CDR3 spells CASSAEATAGELFF. The CDR3 DNA reads TGTGCCAGCAGCGCCGAGGCTACAGCCGGGGAGCTGTTTTTT. Full variable domain (rest looked up from reference TRBV9 and TRBJ2-2): DSGVTQTPKHLITATGQRVTLRCSPRSGDLSVYWYQQSLDQGLQFLIQYYNGEERAKGNILERFSAQQFPDLHSELNLSSLELGDSALYFCASSAEATAGELFFGEGSRLTVL.

The chain combines TRBV19 with TRBJ2-5; TRBD2 agrees at 7 bases. The CDR3 consists of 15 residues. J gave up 5 bases and V 5 bases, and 11 bases lay outside the gene matches. In germline, CDR1 is LNHDA, CDR2 SQIVND (reference sequence). CDR3 nucleotides: TGTGCCAGTAGTGCCCGGGGGGTGGAGACGGAGACCCAGTACTTC. The encoded protein is CASSARGVETETQYF.

The rearrangement uses TRBV5-1 and TRBJ2-2; D ambiguous. The ends were cut back, 1 base at V and 8 bases at J, with 3 bases in the middle. The CDR3 runs to 11 residues. Germline CDR1 reads SGHRS; CDR2 reads YFSETQ. The DNA of the CDR3 is TGCGCCAGCAGCTTGCTGGGGGAGCTGTTTTTT. This encodes CASSLLGELFF. Using reference TRBV5-1 and TRBJ2-2 for the parts outside the CDR3, the full variable domain is KAGVTQTPRYLIKTRGQQVTLSCSPISGHRSVSWYQQTPGQGLQFLFEYFSETQRNKGNFPGRFSGRQFSNSRSEMNVSTLELGDSALYLCASSLLGELFFGEGSRLTVL.

The chain combines TRBV28 with TRBJ1-5; perhaps TRBD1 as D (6 bases). Deletions cut 5 bases from V and 1 base from J, with 15 bases between. Per the germline V gene, CDR1 is MDHEN and CDR2 is SYDVKM. This CDR3 contains 16 residues. Written as DNA, the CDR3 is TGTGCCAGCAGTAGTATCGGGGGGCAAAGCAATCAGCCCCAGCATTTT. Translating it yields CASSSIGGQSNQPQHF.

The rearrangement joins TRBV29-1 to TRBJ2-5, with 12 bases aligning to TRBD2. V was clipped by 8 bases and J by 4 bases; unmatched bases: 8. CDR1 and CDR2 from the germline V gene are SQVTM and ANQGSEA. CDR3 size: 14 residues. The CDR3 reads CSLRLAGETETQYF. The DNA of the CDR3 is TGCAGCCTAAGACTAGCGGGAGAAACAGAGACCCAGTACTTC.

The genes are TRBV18 and TRBJ2-7, with 8 bases aligning to TRBD2. Germline loops: CDR1 KGHSH, CDR2 LQKENI. The CDR3 spans 15 residues. With 3 bases clipped from V and 2 bases from J, the junction kept 6 bases outside the gene matches. CDR3 coding DNA: TGTGCCAGCTCACCCCCGGGGGGGCCAGCCTACGAGCAGTACTTC. Protein sequence: CASSPPGGPAYEQYF.